The rows below give T cell receptor beta chains drawn from one sample of a study of early T cells in non-severe SARS-CoV-2 infection. TCRdb itself ran the 5' RACE reads through MiXCR, one entry per CDR3 protein. The sample includes 81,000 or so distinct CDR3 sequences, more than 10% seen only once; the top ten take around 3.5%. The sample was whole blood. The receptors were gathered from an adult who was a healthcare worker with PCR-confirmed SARS-CoV-2 infection or an uninfected control (not recorded which). Both conserved end residues are part of each CDR3. A D gene is named only where the DNA matches it firmly. Part of the rows lack a size; the others show once, few, many or a class for expanded clones.

j_gene | abundance | d_gene | v_gene | CDR3aa | CDR3nt
TRBJ2-7 | few | TRBD2 | TRBV6-6 | CASSFSRLAEQYEQYF | TGTGCCAGCAGCTTCTCCCGACTAGCGGAGCAGTACGAGCAGTACTTC
TRBJ2-1 | . | . | TRBV4-1 | CASSQGVGRAYEQFF | TGCGCCAGCAGCCAAGGGGTGGGCCGGGCCTATGAGCAGTTCTTC
TRBJ2-1 | . | TRBD2 | TRBV20-1 | CSAARSGNNEQFF | TGCAGTGCGGCGCGCAGCGGGAACAATGAGCAGTTCTTC
TRBJ1-6 | few | . | TRBV4-2 | CASSQEIKDNSPLHF | TGTGCCAGCAGCCAAGAAATAAAAGATAATTCACCCCTCCACTTT
TRBJ2-3 | many | . | TRBV7-9 | CASSPSGVTDTQYF | TGTGCCAGCAGCCCCAGTGGGGTCACAGATACGCAGTATTTT
TRBJ2-7 | few | TRBD2 | TRBV28 | CASSLKAGGHGEQYF | TGTGCCAGCAGTTTAAAGGCGGGAGGGCACGGCGAGCAGTACTTC
TRBJ2-7 | . | TRBD2 | TRBV29-1 | CSVEGGRGSSYEQYF | TGCAGCGTTGAAGGCGGGAGGGGAAGCTCCTACGAGCAGTACTTC
TRBJ2-6 | many | TRBD2 | TRBV7-6 | CASSRAGGSSGANVLTF | TGTGCCAGCAGCCGTGCGGGGGGCAGCTCTGGGGCCAACGTCCTGACTTTC
TRBJ1-2 | . | . | TRBV20-1 | CSAAGPGPRRANYGYTF | TGCAGTGCTGCCGGTCCCGGGCCGCGAAGAGCTAACTATGGCTACACCTTC
TRBJ2-5 | . | . | TRBV7-9 | CASSLPQQQETQYF | TGTGCCAGCAGCTTACCCCAACAACAAGAGACCCAGTACTTC
TRBJ2-1 | few | . | TRBV5-4 | CASSLDRGPYNEQFF | TGTGCCAGCAGCTTGGATAGGGGACCCTACAATGAGCAGTTCTTC
TRBJ1-5 | . | TRBD1 | TRBV24-1 | CATSDPDRGNQPQHF | TGTGCCACCAGTGATCCGGACAGGGGCAATCAGCCCCAGCATTTT
TRBJ1-1 | . | . | TRBV29-1 | CSVDVGQRFRAEAFF | TGCAGCGTTGATGTAGGGCAGCGATTTAGGGCTGAAGCTTTCTTT
TRBJ1-4 | many | TRBD1 | TRBV5-1 | CASSVQGGGKLFF | TGCGCCAGCAGCGTGCAGGGGGGCGGAAAACTGTTTTTT
TRBJ2-7 | . | . | TRBV27 | CASSLSLSDSYEQYF | TGTGCCAGCAGTTTATCGCTGAGCGACTCCTACGAGCAGTACTTC
TRBJ2-1 | . | TRBD2 | TRBV10-2 | CASSANGGYNEQFF | TGCGCCAGCAGTGCGAACGGGGGGTACAATGAGCAGTTCTTC
TRBJ2-1 | few | TRBD2 | TRBV15 | CATSRTSGTYEQFF | TGTGCCACCAGCAGGACTAGCGGGACTTATGAGCAGTTCTTC
TRBJ2-3 | few | TRBD1 | TRBV18 | CASSHPRQGRDTQYF | TGTGCCAGCTCACATCCGAGACAGGGGAGAGATACGCAGTATTTT
TRBJ2-7 | . | . | TRBV20-1 | CSAREYIRGTFSYEQYF | TGCAGTGCTAGGGAATACATTAGGGGGACTTTCTCCTACGAGCAGTACTTC
TRBJ2-1 | few | . | TRBV4-1 | CASSQAGGPPYNEQFF | TGCGCCAGCAGCCAAGCTGGAGGGCCCCCTTACAATGAGCAGTTCTTC
TRBJ2-7 | many | TRBD2 | TRBV5-1 | CASSFSTSGVWEQYF | TGCGCCAGCAGCTTCTCGACTAGCGGGGTTTGGGAGCAGTACTTC
TRBJ2-1 | . | . | TRBV24-1 | CATSELTEQFF | TGTGCCACCAGTGAATTAACAGAGCAGTTCTTC
TRBJ2-3 | few | . | TRBV2 | CASSFETSSSDTQYF | TGTGCCAGCAGCTTCGAGACCTCCTCATCCGATACGCAGTATTTT
TRBJ2-2 | . | . | TRBV20-1 | CSAPSAANTGELFF | TGCAGTGCTCCTTCAGCCGCGAACACCGGGGAGCTGTTTTTT
TRBJ1-1 | many | . | TRBV4-1 | CASSLDPNTEAFF | TGCGCCAGCAGCTTAGACCCGAACACTGAAGCTTTCTTT
TRBJ2-7 | few | TRBD2 | TRBV5-1 | CASSPGLAIEQYF | TGCGCCAGCAGCCCGGGACTAGCCATCGAGCAGTACTTC
TRBJ2-7 | many | TRBD1 | TRBV28 | CASRAVGTAYEQYF | TGTGCCAGCAGGGCCGTTGGGACAGCTTACGAGCAGTACTTC
TRBJ2-1 | . | . | TRBV7-9 | CASSGELQYNEQFF | TGTGCCAGCAGCGGAGAGCTACAGTACAATGAGCAGTTCTTC
TRBJ2-3 | many | . | TRBV6-5 | CASSYSERHPQYF | TGTGCCAGCAGTTACTCGGAGCGGCACCCGCAGTATTTT
TRBJ1-4 | . | TRBD1 | TRBV12-3/TRBV12-4 | CASSSRTGREKLFF | TGTGCCAGCAGTTCTCGGACAGGACGGGAAAAACTGTTTTTT
TRBJ2-3 | few | TRBD1 | TRBV24-1 | CATSDPLGQDTDTQYF | TGTGCCACCAGTGACCCCTTGGGACAGGACACAGATACGCAGTATTTT
TRBJ1-2 | few | . | TRBV29-1 | CSVESDSVNYGYTF | TGCAGCGTTGAGTCAGACAGTGTGAACTATGGCTACACCTTC
TRBJ1-4 | few | TRBD1 | TRBV20-1 | CSARDGRTGNEKLFF | TGCAGTGCTAGAGATGGAAGGACAGGGAATGAAAAACTGTTTTTT
TRBJ1-4 | . | . | TRBV28 | CASCAGVDEKLFF | TGTGCTTCCTGCGCGGGGGTTGACGAAAAACTGTTTTTT
TRBJ2-7 | many | . | TRBV27 | CASSLRLLYEQYF | TGTGCCAGCAGTTTAAGACTCCTCTACGAGCAGTACTTC
TRBJ2-4 | many | . | TRBV5-1 | CASSLNGLKNIQYF | TGCGCCAGCAGCTTGAACGGACTCAAAAACATTCAGTACTTC
TRBJ2-7 | few | . | TRBV9 | CASSVEGDPVGYEQYF | TGTGCCAGCAGCGTAGAGGGGGACCCAGTAGGGTACGAGCAGTACTTC
TRBJ2-1 | . | . | TRBV20-1 | CSARDTLDYNEQFF | TGCAGTGCTAGAGATACACTAGACTACAATGAGCAGTTCTTC
TRBJ2-1 | . | . | TRBV5-4 | CASSLVVLAGANEQFF | TGTGCCAGCAGCTTGGTCGTGCTAGCCGGCGCCAATGAGCAGTTCTTC
TRBJ2-7 | many | . | TRBV10-2 | CASSEWRAKPYEQYF | TGCGCCAGCAGTGAATGGCGGGCCAAGCCCTACGAGCAGTACTTC
TRBJ1-1 | few | . | TRBV5-1 | CASSLGEANTEAFF | TGCGCCAGCAGCTTAGGGGAGGCGAACACTGAAGCTTTCTTT
TRBJ2-3 | few | . | TRBV28 | CASSLRGGKDTQYF | TGTGCCAGCAGTTTAAGGGGCGGGAAAGATACGCAGTATTTT
TRBJ1-1 | many | . | TRBV3-1 | CASSLPDRNTEAFF | TGTGCCAGCAGCCTCCCCGACAGGAACACTGAAGCTTTCTTT
TRBJ2-3 | . | . | TRBV2 | CASSEAPGSRLDTQYF | TGTGCCAGCAGTGAAGCCCCTGGGAGCAGGCTAGATACGCAGTATTTT
TRBJ2-6 | few | TRBD2 | TRBV5-1 | CASSLEGLAGEPGANVLTF | TGCGCCAGCAGCTTGGAGGGACTAGCGGGAGAACCTGGGGCCAACGTCCTGACTTTC
TRBJ1-5 | . | . | TRBV7-9 | CASSLTTTGNPNQPQHF | TGTGCCAGCAGCCTTACTACGACAGGAAATCCCAATCAGCCCCAGCATTTT
TRBJ2-2 | few | . | TRBV7-9 | CASSSRVIGELFF | TGTGCCAGCAGCTCTAGGGTGATCGGGGAGCTGTTTTTT
TRBJ2-7 | . | . | TRBV10-3 | CAISEYRDSLYEQYF | TGTGCCATCAGTGAGTACCGAGACAGCCTCTACGAGCAGTACTTC
TRBJ2-1 | . | . | TRBV29-1 | CSVEDWSTTYNEQFF | TGCAGCGTTGAAGATTGGTCCACCACCTACAATGAGCAGTTCTTC
TRBJ2-1 | . | . | TRBV20-1 | CSARDRRGDEQFF | TGCAGTGCTAGAGATAGAAGGGGCGATGAGCAGTTCTTC
TRBJ2-2 | few | . | TRBV15 | CATSYRESTGELFF | TGTGCCACCAGCTACCGTGAGTCGACCGGGGAGCTGTTTTTT
TRBJ1-4 | . | . | TRBV4-1 | CASSQQGGEKLFF | TGCGCCAGCAGCCAACAGGGAGGAGAAAAACTGTTTTTT
TRBJ1-6 | . | . | TRBV7-2 | CASSLDRNSPLHF | TGTGCCAGCAGCTTAGATCGGAATTCACCCCTCCACTTT